These 17 T cell receptor beta chains were sequenced from one sample in a study of T cell responses to AZD1222 COVID-19 vaccine. Sequencing was performed with immunoSEQ multiplex PCR; in TCRdb, only in-frame clones are kept and a portion is missing. The sample includes 130,000 to 150,000 clones, approximately 94% seen only once; the top ten take 1.5% to 2%. The sequenced sample was peripheral blood, obtained on day 0 of AZD1222 vaccination. These receptors came from an adult in good health.

This clone occurred a few times. DNA of the CDR3: TGTGCCAGCAGCTTAGCGGCGCGCGGTTACGAGCAGTACTTC. Protein sequence: CASSLAARGYEQYF. The rearrangement joins TRBV11-3 to TRBJ2-7; D remains ambiguous. Germline V CDR1 and CDR2: SGHNT, YENEEA. Trimming removed 1 base at V and 4 bases at J, with 11 bases between. The CDR3 is 14 amino acids. The full variable domain, in which reference TRBV11-3 and TRBJ2-7 provide the parts outside the CDR3, is EAGVVQSPRYKIIEKKQPVAFWCNPISGHNTLYWYLQNLGQGPELLIRYENEEAVDDSQLPKDRFSAERLKGVDSTLKIQPAELGDSAVYLCASSLAARGYEQYFGPGTRLTVT.

This clone appeared a single time. The chain is built from TRBV19 and TRBJ1-5; D unclear. Trimming took 2 bases from V and 4 from J, leaving 9 bases between them. The CDR3 is 14 residues long. Germline V CDR1 and CDR2: LNHDA, SQIVND (reference sequence). The CDR3 loop is CASSIPGWNQPQHF. CDR3 bases: TGTGCCAGTAGTATACCGGGTTGGAATCAGCCCCAGCATTTT.

V and J are TRBV2 and TRBJ2-7; 8 positions agree with TRBD2. Germline values: CDR1 SNHLY, CDR2 FYNNEI. The ends lost 9 bases at V and 4 bases at J; junction bases unmatched: 11. This CDR3 contains 14 residues. CDR3: CASTSWTSSYEQYF. The DNA for the CDR3 is TGTGCCAGTACCTCTTGGACTAGCAGTTACGAGCAGTACTTC.

This clone was seen a handful of times. The V gene is TRBV12-3 or TRBV12-4, the J gene TRBJ2-7, with D possibly matching TRBD1 (5 bases). CDR3 length equals 12 residues. The V end lost 1 base, the J end lost 8 bases, and 9 bases lay between the germline ends. The DNA of the CDR3 is TGTGCCAGCAGTTTAGGCAGGACAAAGCAGTACTTC. It encodes CASSLGRTKQYF.

This chain links TRBV6-5 with TRBJ2-7; 7 bases are a match to TRBD1. This CDR3 comprises 15 residues. V was clipped by 5 bases and J by 6 bases; unmatched bases: 13. Germline CDR1 MNHEY, CDR2 SVGAGI. In DNA form, the CDR3 reads TGTGCCAGCAGTCACCTCCTGACAGGGATTGGCGAGCAGTACTTC. Its translation: CASSHLLTGIGEQYF.

In its sample, this clone was seen once. CDR3 sequence reads: CASSFWGVTEAFF. In DNA form, the CDR3 reads TGTGCCAGCAGCTTTTGGGGGGTCACTGAAGCTTTCTTT. The rearrangement uses TRBV5-5 and TRBJ1-1; tentative D call: TRBD1 (5 bases). The CDR3 extends over 13 amino acids. Germline V gene lookup returns CDR1 SGHKS and CDR2 YYEKEE (reference sequence). Trimming removed 2 bases at V and 4 bases at J, with 9 bases between.

This chain connects TRBV19 to TRBJ2-7; 7 nucleotides align to TRBD2. The CDR3 loop spans 16 amino acids. The V and J ends lost 5 bases and 2 bases, in that order; junction bases with no gene match: 12. Germline V gives CDR1 LNHDA, CDR2 SQIVND (reference sequence). In DNA, the CDR3 is TGTGCCAGTAGTCTCCCGGGAGGAACTCGAACCTACGAGCAGTACTTC. It is translated as CASSLPGGTRTYEQYF.

This clone has a single count. The CDR3 DNA follows: TGTGCCAGCTCATCAAGGGGTAACACTGAAGCTTTCTTT. Translation gives CASSSRGNTEAFF. This chain uses TRBV18 with TRBJ1-1; D perhaps matches TRBD1 (5 bases). Per the germline V gene, CDR1 is KGHSH and CDR2 is LQKENI. There are 13 residues in the CDR3. The ends were cut back, 5 bases at V and 2 bases at J, with 9 bases in the middle. The entire variable domain, with the rest obtained from reference TRBV18 and TRBJ1-1, is as follows: NAGVMQNPRHLVRRRGQEARLRCSPMKGHSHVYWYRQLPEEGLKFMVYLQKENIIDESGMPKERFSAEFPKEGPSILRIQQVVRGDSAAYFCASSSRGNTEAFFGQGTRLTVV.

The rearrangement uses TRBV5-5 and TRBJ1-6; 9 bases are a match to TRBD1. The CDR3 length is 16 residues. Germline CDR1 SGHKS, CDR2 YYEKEE (reference sequence). V was clipped by 6 bases and J by 7 bases; unmatched bases: 11. CDR3 residues: CASKIAQGAVNSPLHF. The CDR3 DNA follows: TGTGCCAGCAAAATCGCACAGGGGGCGGTGAATTCACCCCTCCACTTT.

The V gene is TRBV2, the J gene TRBJ2-7; no firm D call. V was cut by 2 bases and J by 3 bases, with 11 bases left in between. CDR3 length: 14 residues. Germline assignment: CDR1 SNHLY and CDR2 FYNNEI. CDR3 amino acids: CASSEKGSFYEQYF. The CDR3, as DNA: TGTGCCAGCAGTGAAAAGGGCAGCTTCTACGAGCAGTACTTC.

This clone has a single count. This rearrangement joins TRBV7-9 to TRBJ1-4; 8 nucleotides agree with TRBD1. The V and J ends lost 4 bases and 4 bases, in that order; junction bases with no gene match: 5. Germline V gene sequence: CDR1 SEHNR, CDR2 FQNEAQ (reference sequence). This CDR3 contains 15 residues. The CDR3 loop is CASSSGGAVNEKLFF. The DNA of the CDR3 is TGTGCCAGCAGCTCAGGGGGCGCGGTTAATGAAAAACTGTTTTTT.

The genes are TRBV7-2 and TRBJ1-6, with TRBD1 matching 10 bases. The CDR3 has 15 amino acids. V lost 5 bases, J lost 6 bases, and 4 bases stayed unmatched. Germline V gene data show CDR1 as SGHTA and CDR2 as FQGNSA. CDR3: CASSNRQGANSPLHF. The DNA for the CDR3 is TGTGCCAGCAGCAACAGACAGGGGGCTAATTCACCCCTCCACTTT.

The chain is built from TRBV19 and TRBJ2-2, with 9 bases matching TRBD2. V gave up 7 bases and J gave up 2 bases; unmatched junction bases: 11. CDR3 size: 17 residues. Germline-derived CDR1 and CDR2 are LNHDA and SQIVND (reference sequence). The CDR3 region has the DNA TGTGCCAGTAACCCTTCTGCGGGGGGGCTAAACACCGGGGAGCTGTTTTTT. It encodes CASNPSAGGLNTGELFF.

The gene calls are TRBV24-1 and TRBJ1-2; D is uncertain. V lost 5 bases and J 8 bases, leaving 11 bases between the germline ends. This CDR3 contains 12 residues. Germline loops: CDR1 KGHDR, CDR2 SFDVKD. The CDR3 spells CATSGGYVGYTF. CDR3 nucleotides: TGTGCCACCAGTGGAGGATACGTGGGCTACACCTTC.

J is TRBJ2-3 and V is TRBV29-1; D uncertain. Trimming removed 0 bases from V and 5 bases from J, with 6 bases in between. The germline V gene encodes CDR1 SQVTM and CDR2 ANQGSEA. CDR3 length equals 12 residues. As DNA, the CDR3 is TGCAGCGTTGAAGATCAAGTAGATACGCAGTATTTT. This gives the protein CSVEDQVDTQYF.

The chain is built from TRBV9 and TRBJ1-2, with 9 bases matching TRBD1. Germline V CDR1 and CDR2: SGDLS, YYNGEE. The CDR3 is made up of 13 amino acids. Losses at the gene ends were 3 bases for V and 6 bases for J; bases not matched to a gene: 3. The CDR3 sequence: CASSGYRGHGYTF. CDR3 DNA sequence: TGTGCCAGCAGCGGATACAGGGGGCATGGCTACACCTTC.

This chain uses TRBV6-5 with TRBJ2-7; 7 bases map to TRBD1. This CDR3 region has 14 residues. J lost 1 base, V lost 6 bases, and 6 bases had no gene match. Germline V lookup: CDR1 MNHEY, CDR2 SVGAGI. CDR3 sequence reads: CASRGTATSYEQYF. The CDR3 bases are TGTGCCAGCAGAGGGACAGCCACGTCCTACGAGCAGTACTTC.